This T cell receptor beta chain appears in the sequencing data of a study of blood T cell repertoires in COVID-19. As for the study in general: Sites in the United States, Italy and Spain provided acute and convalescent COVID-19 samples. T cells, B-cell-depleted T cells, or PBMCs supplied cDNA or gDNA.

Cohorts were determined from participant-reported clinical history. In the original analysis: Amplification from reference gene primers served as the basis for estimated nucleated cell counts. This table comes from immunoSEQ multiplex PCR, and its TCRdb copy is limited to in-frame clones, with some not included. The V and J calls and clone size were taken over from that table, and D and trimming were inferred from the DNA. The table includes over 250,000 clones, about 86% detected once. The receptor was derived from a man aged 25-45 years with acute COVID-19. What was sequenced was PBMCs or T cells enriched from blood (not recorded which).

This CDR3 is CASSDWASGELFF. In DNA form, the CDR3 reads TGTGCCAGCAGTGACTGGGCCTCCGGGGAGCTGTTTTTT. The chain has TRBV25-1 and TRBJ2-2; D is ambiguous. Germline V gives CDR1 MGHDK, CDR2 SYGVNS. Trimming took off 3 bases at V and 6 bases at J, with 8 bases between the two ends. CDR3 length equals 13 residues.